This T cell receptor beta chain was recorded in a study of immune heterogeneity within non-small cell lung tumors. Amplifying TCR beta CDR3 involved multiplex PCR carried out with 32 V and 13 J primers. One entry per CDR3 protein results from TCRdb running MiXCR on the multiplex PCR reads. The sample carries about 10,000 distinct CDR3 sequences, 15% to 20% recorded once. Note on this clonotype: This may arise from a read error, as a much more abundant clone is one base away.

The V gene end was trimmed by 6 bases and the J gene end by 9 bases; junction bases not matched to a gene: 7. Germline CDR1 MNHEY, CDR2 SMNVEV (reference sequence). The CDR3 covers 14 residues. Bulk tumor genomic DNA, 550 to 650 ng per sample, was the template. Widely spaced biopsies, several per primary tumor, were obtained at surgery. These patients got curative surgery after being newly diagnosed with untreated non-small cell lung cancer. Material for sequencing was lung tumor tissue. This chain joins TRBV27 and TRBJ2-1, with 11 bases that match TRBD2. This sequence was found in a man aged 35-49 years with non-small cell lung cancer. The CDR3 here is CASSPLAGVSEQFF. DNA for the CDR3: TGTGCCAGCAGCCCACTAGCGGGAGTAAGTGAGCAGTTCTTC.